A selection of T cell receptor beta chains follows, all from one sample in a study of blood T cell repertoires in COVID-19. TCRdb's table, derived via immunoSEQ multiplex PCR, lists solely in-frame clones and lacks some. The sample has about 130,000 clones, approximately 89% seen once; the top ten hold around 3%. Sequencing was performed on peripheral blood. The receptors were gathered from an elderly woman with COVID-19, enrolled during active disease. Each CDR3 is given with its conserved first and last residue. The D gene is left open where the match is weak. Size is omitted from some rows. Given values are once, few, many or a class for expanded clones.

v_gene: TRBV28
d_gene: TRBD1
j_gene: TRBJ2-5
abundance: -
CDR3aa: CASRDTGAAKTQYF
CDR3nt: TGTGCCAGCAGGGACACAGGGGCGGCGAAGACCCAGTACTTC

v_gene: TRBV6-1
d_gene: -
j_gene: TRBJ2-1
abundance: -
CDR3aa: CASSPRSYNEQFF
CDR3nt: TGTGCCAGCAGCCCCCGGAGCTACAATGAGCAGTTCTTC

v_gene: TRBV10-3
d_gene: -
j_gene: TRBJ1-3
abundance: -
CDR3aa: CAISERQAPNTIYF
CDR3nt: TGTGCCATCAGTGAGCGACAGGCGCCAAACACCATATATTTT

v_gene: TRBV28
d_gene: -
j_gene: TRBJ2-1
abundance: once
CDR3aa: CASNPSRGALRDEQFF
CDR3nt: TGTGCCAGCAACCCTTCCAGGGGCGCTTTACGGGATGAGCAGTTCTTC

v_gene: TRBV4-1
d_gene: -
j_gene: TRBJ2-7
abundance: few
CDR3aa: CASSHADYRGSYEQYF
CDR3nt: TGCGCCAGCAGCCATGCCGACTATAGGGGGTCCTACGAGCAGTACTTC

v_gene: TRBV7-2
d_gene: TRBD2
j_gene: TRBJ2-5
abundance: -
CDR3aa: CASSQRRSALAEQETQYF
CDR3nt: TGTGCCAGCAGCCAAAGGCGGTCGGCACTAGCGGAACAAGAGACCCAGTACTTC

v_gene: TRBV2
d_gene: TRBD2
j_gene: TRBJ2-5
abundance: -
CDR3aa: CASSEMGLDIETQYF
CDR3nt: TGTGCCAGCAGTGAAATGGGACTAGACATAGAGACCCAGTACTTC

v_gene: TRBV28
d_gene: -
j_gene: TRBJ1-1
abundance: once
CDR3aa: CASSLGLGAFF
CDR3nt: TGTGCCAGCAGTTTAGGCCTTGGAGCTTTCTTT

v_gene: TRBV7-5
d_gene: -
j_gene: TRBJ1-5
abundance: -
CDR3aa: CARRPPTVCNQPQHF
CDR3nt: TGTGCCAGACGGCCTCCGACAGTTTGCAATCAGCCCCAGCATTTT

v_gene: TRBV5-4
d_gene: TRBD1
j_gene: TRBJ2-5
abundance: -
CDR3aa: CASSWDRGLQETQYF
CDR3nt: TGTGCCAGCAGCTGGGACAGGGGGCTTCAAGAGACCCAGTACTTC

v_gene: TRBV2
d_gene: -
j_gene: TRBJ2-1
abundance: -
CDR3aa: CASSDLAGIYNEQFF
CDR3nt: TGTGCCAGCAGTGATCTGGCGGGAATATACAATGAGCAGTTCTTC

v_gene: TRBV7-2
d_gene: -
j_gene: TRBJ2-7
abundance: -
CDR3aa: CASGNLYEQYF
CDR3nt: TGTGCCTCCGGGAACCTTTACGAGCAGTACTTC

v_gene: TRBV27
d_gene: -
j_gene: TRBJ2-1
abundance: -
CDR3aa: CASSLSPALFTYNEQFF
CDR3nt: TGTGCCAGCAGTTTATCCCCCGCGCTCTTCACCTACAATGAGCAGTTCTTC

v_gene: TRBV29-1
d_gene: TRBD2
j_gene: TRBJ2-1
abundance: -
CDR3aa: CSVEETSVWDEQFF
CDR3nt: TGCAGCGTTGAAGAGACTAGCGTTTGGGATGAGCAGTTCTTC

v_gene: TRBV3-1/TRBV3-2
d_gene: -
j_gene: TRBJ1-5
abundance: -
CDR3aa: CASSQGIANQPQHF
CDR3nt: TGTGCCAGCAGCCAAGGCATAGCCAATCAGCCCCAGCATTTT

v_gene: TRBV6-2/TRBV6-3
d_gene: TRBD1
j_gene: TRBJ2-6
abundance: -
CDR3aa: CASSTPGTGVFSGANVLTF
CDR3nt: TGTGCCAGCAGCACGCCTGGGACAGGGGTTTTCTCTGGGGCCAACGTCCTGACTTTC

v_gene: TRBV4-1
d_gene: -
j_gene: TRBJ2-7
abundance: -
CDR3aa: CASSQDPGLYEQYF
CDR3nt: TGCGCCAGCAGCCAAGATCCGGGGTTGTACGAGCAGTACTTC

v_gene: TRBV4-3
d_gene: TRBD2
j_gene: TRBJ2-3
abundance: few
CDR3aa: CASSPAGGRGDTQYF
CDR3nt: TGCGCCAGCAGCCCGGCGGGGGGCCGGGGAGATACGCAGTATTTT

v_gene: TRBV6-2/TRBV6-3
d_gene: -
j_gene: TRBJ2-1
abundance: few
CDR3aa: CASSYLGLRDNEQFF
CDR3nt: TGTGCCAGCAGTTACCTCGGACTGCGCGACAATGAGCAGTTCTTC

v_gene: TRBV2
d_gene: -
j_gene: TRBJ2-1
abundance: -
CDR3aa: CASSESGTSYNEQFF
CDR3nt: TGTGCCAGCAGTGAAAGCGGAACCTCCTACAATGAGCAGTTCTTC

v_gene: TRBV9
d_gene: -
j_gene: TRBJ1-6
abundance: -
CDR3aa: CASSAQRNSPLHF
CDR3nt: TGTGCCAGCAGCGCGCAGAGGAATTCACCCCTCCACTTT

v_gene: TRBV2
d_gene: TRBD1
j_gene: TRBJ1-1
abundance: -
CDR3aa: CASSIQGIGTEAFF
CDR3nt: TGTGCCAGCAGTATACAGGGGATAGGAACTGAAGCTTTCTTT

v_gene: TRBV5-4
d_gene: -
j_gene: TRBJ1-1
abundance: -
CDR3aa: CASSSSKTGSYTEAFF
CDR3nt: TGTGCCAGCAGCTCGAGTAAAACAGGGTCTTACACTGAAGCTTTCTTT

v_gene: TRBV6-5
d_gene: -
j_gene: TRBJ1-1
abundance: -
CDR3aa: CASSRQWGTEAFF
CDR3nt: TGTGCCAGCAGCCGACAGTGGGGCACTGAAGCTTTCTTT

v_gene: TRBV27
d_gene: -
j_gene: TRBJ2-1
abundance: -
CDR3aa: CASSLGRQINEQFF
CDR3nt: TGTGCCAGCAGTTTGGGGCGGCAGATTAATGAGCAGTTCTTC

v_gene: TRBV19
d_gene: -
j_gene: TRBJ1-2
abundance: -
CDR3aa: CASGSGYGYTF
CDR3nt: TGTGCCAGTGGGTCGGGGTATGGCTACACCTTC

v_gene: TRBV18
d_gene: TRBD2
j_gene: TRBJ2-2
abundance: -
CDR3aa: CASSSSGTNTGELFF
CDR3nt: TGTGCCAGCTCATCTAGCGGGACAAACACCGGGGAGCTGTTTTTT

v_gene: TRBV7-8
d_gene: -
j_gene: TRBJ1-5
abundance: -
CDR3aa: CASSLVGAGSNQPQHF
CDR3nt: TGTGCCAGCAGCTTAGTGGGAGCGGGTAGCAATCAGCCCCAGCATTTT

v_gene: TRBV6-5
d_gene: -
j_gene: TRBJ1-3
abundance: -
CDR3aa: CASSPPPGAGNTIYF
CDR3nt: TGTGCCAGCAGTCCCCCTCCAGGGGCTGGAAACACCATATATTTT

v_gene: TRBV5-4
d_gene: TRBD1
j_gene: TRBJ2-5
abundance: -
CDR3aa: CASSLRSGTGQETQYF
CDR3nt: TGTGCCAGCAGCTTGCGTTCGGGGACAGGGCAAGAGACCCAGTACTTC

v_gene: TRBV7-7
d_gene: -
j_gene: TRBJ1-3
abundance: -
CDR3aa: CASSLVAGAGNTIYF
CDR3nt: TGTGCTAGCAGCTTAGTCGCAGGGGCCGGAAACACCATATATTTT

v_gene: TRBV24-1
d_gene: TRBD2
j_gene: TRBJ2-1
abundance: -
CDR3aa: CATSDSISGSATEQFF
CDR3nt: TGTGCCACCAGTGATTCTATTAGCGGGAGCGCCACTGAGCAGTTCTTC

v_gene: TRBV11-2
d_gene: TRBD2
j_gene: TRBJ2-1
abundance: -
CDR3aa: CASSLALAGGVSGNEQFF
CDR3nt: TGTGCCAGCAGCTTAGCCTTAGCGGGAGGGGTAAGCGGCAATGAGCAGTTCTTC

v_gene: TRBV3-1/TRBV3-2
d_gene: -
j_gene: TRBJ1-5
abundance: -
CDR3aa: CASSQSGVQPQHF
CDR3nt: TGTGCCAGCAGCCAATCAGGGGTTCAGCCCCAGCATTTT

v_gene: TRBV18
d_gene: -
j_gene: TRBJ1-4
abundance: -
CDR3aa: CASSNQGIQAELFF
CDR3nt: TGTGCCAGCTCAAACCAGGGGATTCAGGCCGAACTGTTTTTT

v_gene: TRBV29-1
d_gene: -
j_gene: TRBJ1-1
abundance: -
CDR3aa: CSAWGQLNTEAFF
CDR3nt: TGCAGCGCGTGGGGGCAACTGAACACTGAAGCTTTCTTT

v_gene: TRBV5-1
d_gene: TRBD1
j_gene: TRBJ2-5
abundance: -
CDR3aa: CASSRWDSQETQYF
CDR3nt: TGCGCCAGCAGCCGATGGGACAGCCAAGAGACCCAGTACTTC

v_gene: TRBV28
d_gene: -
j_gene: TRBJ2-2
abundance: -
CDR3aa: CASTSEGELFF
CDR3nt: TGTGCCAGCACCTCCGAGGGGGAGCTGTTTTTT

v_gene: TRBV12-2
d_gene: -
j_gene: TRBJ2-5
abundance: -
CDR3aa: CASRSGTDQETQYF
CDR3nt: TGTGCAAGTCGCTCTGGGACTGATCAAGAGACCCAGTACTTC

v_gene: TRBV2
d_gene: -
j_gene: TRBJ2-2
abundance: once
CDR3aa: CASATGPGELFF
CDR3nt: TGTGCCAGCGCAACAGGTCCCGGGGAGCTGTTTTTT

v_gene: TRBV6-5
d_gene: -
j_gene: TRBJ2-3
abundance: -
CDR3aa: CASGAWGYTQYF
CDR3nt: TGTGCCAGCGGGGCGTGGGGTTATACGCAGTATTTT

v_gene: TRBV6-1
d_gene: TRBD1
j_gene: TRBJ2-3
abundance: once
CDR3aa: CASSENTGVTDTQYF
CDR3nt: TGTGCCAGCAGTGAGAATACAGGGGTCACAGATACGCAGTATTTT

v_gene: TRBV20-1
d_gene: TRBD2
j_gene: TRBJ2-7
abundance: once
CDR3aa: CSASSGGHEQYF
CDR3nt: TGCAGTGCTAGTAGCGGGGGGCACGAGCAGTACTTC

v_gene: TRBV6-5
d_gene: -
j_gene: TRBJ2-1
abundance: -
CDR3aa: CASSYSREPYNEQFF
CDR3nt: TGTGCCAGCAGTTACAGCCGGGAGCCCTACAATGAGCAGTTCTTC

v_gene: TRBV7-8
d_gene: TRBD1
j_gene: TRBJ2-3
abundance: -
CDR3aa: CASGVRQGLGPDTQYF
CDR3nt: TGTGCCAGCGGGGTGAGACAGGGATTAGGGCCAGATACGCAGTATTTT

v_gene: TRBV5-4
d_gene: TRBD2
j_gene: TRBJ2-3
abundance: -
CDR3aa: CASSPSGIITDTQYF
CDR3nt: TGTGCCAGCAGCCCTAGCGGGATTATTACAGATACGCAGTATTTT

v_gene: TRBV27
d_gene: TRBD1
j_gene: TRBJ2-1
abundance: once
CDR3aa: CASRTGTGSYNEQFF
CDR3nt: TGTGCCAGCAGAACCGGGACAGGGAGCTACAATGAGCAGTTCTTC

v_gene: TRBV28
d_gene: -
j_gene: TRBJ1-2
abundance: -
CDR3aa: CASSLEGRGYTF
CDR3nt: TGTGCCAGCAGTTTGGAGGGACGCGGCTACACCTTC

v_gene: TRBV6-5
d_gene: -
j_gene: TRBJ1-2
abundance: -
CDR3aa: CASSSSTGGRGYTF
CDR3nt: -